A selection of T cell receptor beta chains follows, all from one sample in a study of blood T cell repertoires in COVID-19. Generated by immunoSEQ multiplex PCR, the TCRdb table keeps only in-frame clones and is missing some. The data show 490,000 or so clones, about 85% seen once. Sequenced input: PBMCs or T cells enriched from blood (not recorded which). These receptors came from a woman aged 55-70 years who had recovered from COVID-19. CDR3s include the opening cysteine and the closing phenylalanine or tryptophan. D genes are given only for firm matches. Clone size is given for some rows only: seen once, a few or many times, or a class if the clone is expanded.

>NA|TRBJ1-2|TRBV5-1|NA
TGCGCCAGCAGCCGCCTAAGACCGGGACAAGGGACTAACTATGGCTACACCTTC
CASSRLRPGQGTNYGYTF
>NA|TRBJ1-2|TRBV19|NA
TGTGCCAGTACCCCAGGGGACGGCTACACCTTC
CASTPGDGYTF
>TRBD1|TRBJ1-3|TRBV14|NA
TGTGCCAGCAGCCCAGGGGGCTTTGGAAACACCATATATTTT
CASSPGGFGNTIYF
>NA|TRBJ1-6|TRBV14|once
TGTGCCAGCAAGGCGGAAGTGGGTAATTCACCCCTCCACTTT
CASKAEVGNSPLHF
>TRBD1|TRBJ2-3|TRBV12-3/TRBV12-4|NA
TGTGCCAGCAGTCCGGACAGGGATACGCAGTATTTT
CASSPDRDTQYF
>TRBD1|TRBJ1-5|TRBV5-6|NA
TGTGCCAGCAGCTTGAGGATCGGACAGGGGAGTCAGCCCCAGCATTTT
CASSLRIGQGSQPQHF
>TRBD1|TRBJ1-4|TRBV12-3/TRBV12-4|NA
TGTGCCAGCAGTTTGGGACAGCCTGAAAAACTGTTTTTT
CASSLGQPEKLFF
>NA|TRBJ2-1|TRBV4-1|NA
TGCGCCAGCAGCCAAGGAACTTGGGCAGTGTCCGTTTACAATGAGCAGTTCTTC
CASSQGTWAVSVYNEQFF
>TRBD1|TRBJ2-6|TRBV19|NA
TGTGCCAGTAGTATAGGGGGACAGGGTAATCCTGGGGCCAACGTCCTGACTTTC
CASSIGGQGNPGANVLTF
>TRBD1|TRBJ1-1|TRBV5-5|NA
TGTGCCAGCAGCTCCCACTCCGGGACAGCTAACACTGAAGCTTTCTTT
CASSSHSGTANTEAFF
>TRBD1|TRBJ1-5|TRBV5-6|NA
TGTGCCAGCAGCCTGGGGACAGGAATGAATCAGCCCCAGCATTTT
CASSLGTGMNQPQHF